This T cell receptor beta chain was obtained from a study of shared clonotypes between healthy human individuals. The germline V gene has CDR1 SEHNR and CDR2 FQNEAQ (reference sequence). With 8 bases clipped from V and 1 base from J, the junction kept 2 bases outside the gene matches. This CDR3 has 13 residues. The assay was immunoSEQ multiplex PCR, and TCRdb's table has in-frame clones only and misses some. The sample yields under 1 million clones, approximately 97% seen once. CD45RO-negative CD8 cells positively selected for CCR7 made up the naive population, which excluded terminally differentiated effector memory CD45RA+ cells.

The chain carries TRBV7-9 and TRBJ2-7; 10 bases match TRBD1. The sample was naive CD8+ T cells sorted from blood. This TCR derives from a man younger than 45 in good health. CDR3 bases: TGTGCCAGCTTGGACAGGGGGTCCTACGAGCAGTACTTC. Amino acids: CASLDRGSYEQYF.